Below are 20 T cell receptor beta chains sequenced from a single sample in a study of post-analysis software for immune sequencing data. Notes on the study in general: About 5 TRBV segments appeared more often in patients than in controls, and TRBV5-6, TRBV5-1 and TRBV20-1 were among these.

Which antigens these TCRs recognize remains unknown. Unique molecular identifiers were carried by the TCR beta cDNA libraries. TCRdb itself ran the PCR reads through MiXCR, one entry per CDR3 protein. This sample has about 770,000 distinct CDR3 sequences, with roughly 46% found just once. The sample consisted of blood. These receptors came from a girl aged 5-17 years with multiple sclerosis.

The V gene is TRBV4-3, the J gene TRBJ2-1, with D unresolved. Germline V gene data show CDR1 as LGHNA and CDR2 as YSLEER. The CDR3 loop spans 13 amino acids. V was pared by 4 bases and J by 6 bases, with 10 bases between. As DNA, the CDR3 is TGCGCCAGCAGCCTAGACCCTAGCAATGAGCAGTTCTTC. This translates into CASSLDPSNEQFF.

This clonotype has just a few counts. The chain couples TRBV20-1 to TRBJ2-1; 11 nucleotides align to TRBD2. Germline loops: CDR1 DFQATT, CDR2 SNEGSKA (reference sequence). The CDR3 loop spans 15 amino acids. V was clipped by 6 bases and J by 3 bases; unmatched bases: 7. CDR3 sequence: CSARGLAGRYNEQFF. CDR3 bases: TGCAGTGCCCGAGGACTAGCGGGCCGCTACAATGAGCAGTTCTTC.

This clonotype came up once. The chain carries TRBV6-6 and TRBJ2-5; possible D gene TRBD1, 5 bases. The CDR3 runs 12 residues. The V and J ends lost 2 bases and 4 bases respectively, with 5 bases between them. Looked up from germline, CDR1 is MNHNY and CDR2 is SVGAGI (reference sequence). CDR3 region: CASSYDRETQYF. The CDR3 nucleotides read TGTGCCAGCAGTTACGACAGAGAGACCCAGTACTTC.

The chain couples TRBV12-3 or TRBV12-4 to TRBJ2-7; TRBD2 aligns across 11 bases. Trimming at V came to 7 bases and at J to 3 bases, leaving 5 bases not matched to a gene. This CDR3 has 14 residues. In nucleotides, the CDR3 is TGTGCCAGCACCACGGGGACTAGCGGCTACGAGCAGTACTTC. Its protein is CASTTGTSGYEQYF.

J is TRBJ2-7 and V is TRBV5-1; D not certain. The CDR3 is made up of 15 amino acids. Trimming removed 0 bases from V and 2 bases from J, with 12 bases in between. The V gene's germline CDR1 is SGHRS and CDR2 YFSETQ. CDR3 coding DNA: TGCGCCAGCAGCTTGGATGCCGGCCTCGCCTACGAGCAGTACTTC. It specifies CASSLDAGLAYEQYF.

The chain joins TRBV20-1 to TRBJ2-1; D may match TRBD1 or TRBD2 (5 bases each). This CDR3 is 14 amino acids long. Trimming shortened V by 3 bases and J by 7 bases, and 16 bases separated the two germline ends. The germline V gene encodes CDR1 DFQATT and CDR2 SNEGSKA (reference sequence). The CDR3 DNA follows: TGCAGTGCTAGTCGCGGGTGGGGCGGGAATGAGCAGTTCTTC. This translates into CSASRGWGGNEQFF.

The chain recombines TRBV29-1 with TRBJ2-7; 9 nucleotides agree with TRBD1. Unmatched junction bases numbered 7, after V lost 2 bases and J lost 5 bases. The length of the CDR3 is 14 residues. The germline gives CDR1 SQVTM, CDR2 ANQGSEA. The CDR3 protein is CSVEWGQGIDEQYF. The CDR3 DNA reads TGCAGCGTTGAATGGGGACAGGGTATCGACGAGCAGTACTTC.

The V gene is TRBV12-3 or TRBV12-4, the J gene TRBJ2-1; TRBD2 matches at 9 bases. V dropped 4 bases and J dropped 7; count of bases not matched to a gene: 17. This CDR3 has 18 amino acids. The CDR3 nucleotides read TGTGCCAGCAGTTCTGACAGGGTAGCGGGAGCGCCCCAGAATGAGCAGTTCTTC. This codes for CASSSDRVAGAPQNEQFF.

J is TRBJ2-5 and V is TRBV19; 7 positions agree with TRBD2. Germline assignment: CDR1 LNHDA and CDR2 SQIVND (reference sequence). The CDR3 totals 16 residues. V shed 0 bases, J shed 5 bases, and the junction held 9 bases outside the gene matches. CDR3 coding DNA: TGTGCCAGTAGTATAGAACCTAGCGGAAGTTCTGAGACCCAGTACTTC. It codes for CASSIEPSGSSETQYF.

This clonotype was observed a handful of times. The CDR3 is CASSGWGFGAYEQYF. DNA for the CDR3: TGCGCCAGCAGCGGATGGGGGTTCGGAGCCTACGAGCAGTACTTC. The rearrangement links TRBV5-1 to TRBJ2-7; D is possibly TRBD1 or TRBD2 (5 bases each). The V end was cut by 4 bases, the J end by 2 bases, with 16 bases between. The CDR3 runs to 15 residues. In germline, CDR1 is SGHRS, CDR2 YFSETQ.

The chain couples TRBV14 to TRBJ2-5; no clear D. Germline V gene data show CDR1 as SGHDN and CDR2 as FVKESK. This CDR3 has 13 amino acids. Trimming removed 6 bases from V and 1 base from J, with 9 bases in between. The CDR3 loop reads CASRRRSQETQYF. CDR3 nucleotide sequence: TGTGCCAGCAGGAGGCGGTCCCAAGAGACCCAGTACTTC.

CDR3 in amino acids: CASSQIPWNTEAFF. The CDR3 DNA follows: TGTGCCAGCAGCCAAATACCCTGGAACACTGAAGCTTTCTTT. J is TRBJ1-1 and V is TRBV14; D gene uncertain. Trimming removed 2 bases from V and 1 base from J, with 8 bases in between. Germline CDR1 SGHDN, CDR2 FVKESK. The CDR3 spans 14 residues.

This clonotype was seen only a few times. V is TRBV20-1 and J is TRBJ2-7; the D gene is possibly TRBD2 (5 bases). V lost 3 bases and J 5 bases, leaving 11 bases between the germline ends. Germline CDR1 reads DFQATT; CDR2 reads SNEGSKA (reference sequence). This CDR3 is 12 amino acids long. The CDR3 here is CSARDWVHEQYF. CDR3 coding DNA: TGCAGTGCTAGGGACTGGGTCCACGAGCAGTACTTC.

In nucleotides, the CDR3 is TGTGCCAGCTCACCAAGAGACAGGGAGTACAATGAGCAGTTCTTC. Translated, it gives CASSPRDREYNEQFF. The chain uses TRBV18 and TRBJ2-1; 7 bases are shared with TRBD1. J gave up 4 bases and V 2 bases, and 5 bases lay outside the gene matches. This CDR3 is 15 amino acids long. Germline V CDR1 and CDR2: KGHSH, LQKENI.

This clonotype was observed at least ten times. V usage is TRBV13 and J usage is TRBJ2-1; D is unresolved. The CDR3 contains 12 residues. V was cut by 0 bases and J by 8 bases, with 5 bases left in between. From germline, CDR1 is PRHDT and CDR2 FYEKMQ (reference sequence). The CDR3 nucleotides are TGTGCCAGCAGCTTAGGAAGGGATGAGCAGTTCTTC. It is translated as CASSLGRDEQFF.

The chain has TRBV7-2 and TRBJ2-1; D is unresolved. Germline V CDR1 and CDR2: SGHTA, FQGNSA. This CDR3 is 16 amino acids long. V was pared by 5 bases and J by 5 bases, with 19 bases between. The CDR3 sequence: CASSQEVGLPDNEQFF. CDR3 DNA: TGTGCCAGCAGCCAAGAAGTAGGGCTACCCGACAATGAGCAGTTCTTC.

This chain uses TRBV24-1 with TRBJ2-3; D is perhaps TRBD1 (5 bases). This CDR3 has 12 amino acids. V shed 4 bases and J shed 14 bases, with 15 bases lying between them. The germline CDR1 and CDR2 sequences are KGHDR and SFDVKD. The CDR3 here is CATSESDNFVYF. The CDR3 DNA reads TGTGCCACCAGTGAATCGGACAATTTCGTGTATTTT.

The chain combines TRBV19 with TRBJ1-2; D is unresolved. V was clipped by 3 bases and J by 7 bases, with 18 bases between them. Germline V gene lookup returns CDR1 LNHDA and CDR2 SQIVND (reference sequence). This CDR3 contains 15 residues. The DNA for the CDR3 is TGTGCCAGTAGTATTAAGCGATTTCCCATCGCTGGCTACACCTTC. It specifies CASSIKRFPIAGYTF.

The chain combines TRBV5-5 with TRBJ1-2, with TRBD1 as a possible D gene (6 bases). Trimming pared 0 bases from V and 2 bases from J, leaving 8 bases between. The CDR3 totals 14 residues. CDR1 SGHKS and CDR2 YYEKEE come from the germline V gene (reference sequence). CDR3 protein: CASSLEGGNYGYTF. CDR3 DNA: TGTGCCAGCAGCTTGGAAGGGGGGAACTATGGCTACACCTTC. The entire variable domain, with the rest obtained from reference TRBV5-5 and TRBJ1-2, is as follows: DAGVTQSPTHLIKTRGQQVTLRCSPISGHKSVSWYQQVLGQGPQFIFQYYEKEERGRGNFPDRFSARQFPNYSSELNVNALLLGDSALYLCASSLEGGNYGYTFGSGTRLTVV.

The gene calls are TRBV12-3 or TRBV12-4 and TRBJ2-1; TRBD2 aligns across 7 bases. The ends lost 5 bases at V and 4 bases at J; junction bases unmatched: 8. The CDR3 spans 15 residues. The CDR3 is CASSTELAPYNEQFF. The CDR3 DNA sequence: TGTGCCAGCAGTACCGAACTAGCGCCATACAATGAGCAGTTCTTC.